Each of the 8 T cell receptor beta chains below was sequenced from the same sample in a study of T-cell reconstitution after alpha-beta-depleted transplantation in children. Molecular barcoding with unique molecular identifiers was used for the TCRbeta library. One entry per CDR3 protein results from TCRdb running MiXCR on the PCR reads. In the table there are over 200,000 distinct CDR3 sequences, around 10% of which are singletons. Here the sequenced sample was PBMCs from the stem cell graft donor, taken from the stem cell graft. These receptors were collected from a human donor who donated a stem cell graft to a child with acute lymphoblastic leukemia.

The CDR3 nucleotides are TGTGCCAGCAGTTTTTCGCGGGGGAGCAAAAACATTCAGTACTTC. Amino acids: CASSFSRGSKNIQYF. J is TRBJ2-4 and V is TRBV12-3 or TRBV12-4; 7 nucleotides align to TRBD2. The junction had 5 bases not matched to a gene; V was cut back by 3 bases and J by 3 bases. The CDR3 has 15 residues.

The chain links TRBV4-3 to TRBJ1-1; no clear D gene. This CDR3 has 14 residues. V was shortened by 2 bases and J by 0 bases, with 7 bases between the two germline ends. CDR1 LGHNA and CDR2 YSLEER come from the germline V gene. The CDR3 region is CASSQTALNTEAFF. DNA of the CDR3: TGCGCCAGCAGCCAAACAGCGCTGAACACTGAAGCTTTCTTT.

This clonotype was picked up many times. The rearrangement joins TRBV20-1 to TRBJ1-6, with TRBD1 as a possible D gene (6 bases). The CDR3 consists of 14 residues. The V gene's germline CDR1 is DFQATT and CDR2 SNEGSKA (reference sequence). The ends were cut back, 0 bases at V and 9 bases at J, with 12 bases in the middle. Here the CDR3 reads CSARDPGGLSPLHF. CDR3 DNA sequence: TGCAGTGCTAGAGATCCTGGGGGGCTTTCACCCCTCCACTTT.

The rearrangement joins TRBV7-9 to TRBJ2-3, with a weak D call TRBD1 (7 bases). Germline V gene sequence: CDR1 SEHNR, CDR2 FQNEAQ (reference sequence). The CDR3 extends over 14 amino acids. The ends were cut back, 5 bases at V and 5 bases at J, with 14 bases in the middle. This chain's CDR3 is CASSLSQGGDTQYF. DNA of the CDR3: TGTGCCAGCAGCCTCAGTCAGGGGGGAGATACGCAGTATTTT.

J is TRBJ1-3 and V is TRBV6-6; D unclear. The germline V gene has CDR1 MNHNY and CDR2 SVGAGI (reference sequence). The CDR3 contains 13 residues. Trimming stripped 6 bases from V and 4 bases from J, with 10 bases between. The CDR3 is CASSSGKGNTIYF. The CDR3 DNA is TGTGCCAGCAGCTCGGGGAAGGGAAACACCATATATTTT.

V is TRBV5-1 and J is TRBJ2-7; D may be TRBD2 (6 bases). Trimming stripped 2 bases from V and 2 bases from J, with 17 bases between. This CDR3 is 16 amino acids long. Germline-derived CDR1 and CDR2 are SGHRS and YFSETQ. Here the CDR3 reads CASSFYWDSLTYEQYF. CDR3 bases: TGCGCCAGCAGCTTTTATTGGGACTCACTAACCTACGAGCAGTACTTC.

This clonotype was seen a handful of times. This chain links TRBV20-1 with TRBJ2-7, with D tentatively TRBD2 (6 bases). The CDR3 is 13 amino acids. Trimming left V 5 bases short and J 7 bases short, with 18 bases between. Looked up from germline, CDR1 is DFQATT and CDR2 is SNEGSKA (reference sequence). CDR3 sequence (DNA): TGCAGTGCTTTGAGTCCTAGCGAGCGGGAGCAGTACTTC. Translating it yields CSALSPSEREQYF.

This clonotype was seen ten or more times. This CDR3 is CASSLELQETQYF. CDR3 coding DNA: TGTGCCAGCAGCTTGGAGCTACAAGAGACCCAGTACTTC. V is TRBV5-6 and J is TRBJ2-5; the D is unclear. The V and J ends lost 0 bases and 2 bases respectively, with 5 bases between them. Germline CDR1 and CDR2: SGHDT and YYEEEE. The CDR3 is 13 residues long.